This T cell receptor (beta chain) derives from a study of human T cells and chemical hapten exposure. Study details: There were weekly diphenylcyclopropenone doses to the scalp for patients throughout the roughly 24-week study.

Library construction involved attaching unique molecular identifiers to individual cDNA molecules, which allowed quantitative, reproducible TCR counting. Each CDR3 protein is one row after TCRdb ran MiXCR on the RACE reads. The data hold 85,000 to 90,000 distinct CDR3 sequences, with 9.6% observed a single time. Indicated time point: pre-sensitization, week 0. Treatment indicated: therapeutic diphenylcyclopropenone sensitization with weekly scalp DPC. The CDR3 consists of 15 residues. Germline V CDR1 and CDR2: DFQATT, SNEGSKA (reference sequence). Trimming took 0 bases from V and 6 from J; bases not matched to a gene: 3. Concerning this clonotype itself: As yet, its antigen is unknown.

Study results and limitations: Expanded TCRs were compared with controls, and the expanded TCRs formed significantly more large CDR3 similarity clusters.

The chain couples TRBV20-1 to TRBJ2-4; TRBD2 aligns across 12 bases. Sequencing used whole blood, obtained in connection with sensitization to the hapten diphenylcyclopropenone (DPC). The receptor's source is a woman in her 40s with alopecia areata. Some clones in this sample may be carry-over from other donors' samples. CDR3 protein: CSARDQLAGGNIQYF. Here the CDR3 DNA reads TGCAGTGCTAGAGATCAACTAGCGGGGGGAAACATTCAGTACTTC.